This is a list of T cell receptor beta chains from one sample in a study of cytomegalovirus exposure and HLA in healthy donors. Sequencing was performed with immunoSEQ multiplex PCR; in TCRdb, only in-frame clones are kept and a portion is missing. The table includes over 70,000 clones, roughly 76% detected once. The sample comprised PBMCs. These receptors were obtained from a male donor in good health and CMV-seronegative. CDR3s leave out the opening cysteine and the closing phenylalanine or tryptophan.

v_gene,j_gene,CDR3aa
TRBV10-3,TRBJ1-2,AKQQGRDYGYT
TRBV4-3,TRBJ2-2,ASSQDRRGDSELF
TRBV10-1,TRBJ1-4,ASSESAAGGKLF
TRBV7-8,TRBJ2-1,ASTPKRFSYNEQF
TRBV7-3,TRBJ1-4,ASSRYGGANEKLF
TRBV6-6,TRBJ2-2,ASSYSNSNTGELF
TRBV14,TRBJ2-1,ASSQVGSATMGLGEQF
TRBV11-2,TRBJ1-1,ASSASVDTEAF
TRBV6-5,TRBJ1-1,ASSPPDRGKAF
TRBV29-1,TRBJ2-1,SVEGYGTTYNEQF
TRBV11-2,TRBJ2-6,ASSFEAAGANVLT
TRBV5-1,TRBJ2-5,ASSSMRTSGGFQETQY
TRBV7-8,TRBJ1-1,ASNGDRGGNTEAF
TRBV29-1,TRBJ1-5,SVGTANSNQPQH
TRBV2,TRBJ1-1,ASRDARGQGRKAF
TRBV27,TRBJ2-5,ASSLTEGARETQY
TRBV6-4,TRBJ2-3,ASSEAGGTDTQY
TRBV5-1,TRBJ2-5,ASSGGVQETQY
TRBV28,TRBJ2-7,ASSPSRRGGTGGAYEQY
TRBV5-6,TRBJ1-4,ASSFRDRGPRNEKLF
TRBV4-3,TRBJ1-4,ASSQEVGTGVEKLF
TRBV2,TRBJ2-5,ASSVMETQY
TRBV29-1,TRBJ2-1,SVAGDNEQF
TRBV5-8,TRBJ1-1,ASSLWQGVMNTEAF
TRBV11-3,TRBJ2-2,ASSPMSGGRELF
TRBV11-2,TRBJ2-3,ASSLTAGGRTDTQY
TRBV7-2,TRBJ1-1,ASSGTGWRTEAF
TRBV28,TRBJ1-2,ASSRSGVEGYT
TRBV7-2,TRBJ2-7,ASSLSFSYEQY
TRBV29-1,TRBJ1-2,SVRSEFYGYT
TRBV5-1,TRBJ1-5,ASSLQGGQPQH
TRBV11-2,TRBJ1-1,ASSLISQAGYTEAF
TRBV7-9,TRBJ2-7,ASSGEAHRLAREQY
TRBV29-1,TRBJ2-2,SSTTGGVTGELF
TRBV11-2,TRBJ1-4,ASSLSPLQAGFEKLF
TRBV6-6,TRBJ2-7,ASSYREQGYEQY
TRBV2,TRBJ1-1,ASSKGTGGGLNTEAF
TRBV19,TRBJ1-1,ASSIGGTGGEAF
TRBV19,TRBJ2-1,ASSHRSRKPYNEQF
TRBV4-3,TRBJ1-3,ASSPVGTDSGNTIY
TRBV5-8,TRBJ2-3,ASTVVGGSRSDTQY
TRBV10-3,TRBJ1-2,ATRGTGGGYT
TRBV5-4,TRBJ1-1,ASSRAGGDTEAF
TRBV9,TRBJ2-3,VSSPWNRGGSTDTQY
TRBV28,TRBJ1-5,ASSPRQGRGNQPQH
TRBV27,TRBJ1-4,ASSSQGLSNEKLF
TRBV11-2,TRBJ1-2,ASSLASYGYT
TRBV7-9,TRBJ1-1,ASSRQTANTEAF
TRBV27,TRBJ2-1,ASSPRRTSGAYNEQF
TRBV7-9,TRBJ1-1,ASSFQLGQGNTEAF
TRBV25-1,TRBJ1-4,ASSVVGTVNEKLF
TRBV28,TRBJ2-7,ASSLYRGPYEQY
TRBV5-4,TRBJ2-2,ASSPGQGLAGELF